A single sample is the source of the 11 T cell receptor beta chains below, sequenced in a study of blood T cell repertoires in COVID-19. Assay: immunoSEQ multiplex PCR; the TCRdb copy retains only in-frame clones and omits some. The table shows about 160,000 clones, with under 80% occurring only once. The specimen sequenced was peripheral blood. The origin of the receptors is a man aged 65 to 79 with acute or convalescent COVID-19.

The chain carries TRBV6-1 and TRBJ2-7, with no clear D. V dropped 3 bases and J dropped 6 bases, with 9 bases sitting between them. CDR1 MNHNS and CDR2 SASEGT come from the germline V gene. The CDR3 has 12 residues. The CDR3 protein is CASSDRQAEQYF. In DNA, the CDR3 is TGTGCCAGCAGTGACCGGCAGGCCGAGCAGTACTTC.

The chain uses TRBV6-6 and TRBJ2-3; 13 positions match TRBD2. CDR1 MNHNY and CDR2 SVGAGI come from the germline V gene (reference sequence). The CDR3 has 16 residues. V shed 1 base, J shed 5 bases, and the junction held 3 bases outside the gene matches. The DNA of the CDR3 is TGTGCCAGCAGTTACTACACTAGCGGGAGGGGAGATACGCAGTATTTT. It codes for CASSYYTSGRGDTQYF.

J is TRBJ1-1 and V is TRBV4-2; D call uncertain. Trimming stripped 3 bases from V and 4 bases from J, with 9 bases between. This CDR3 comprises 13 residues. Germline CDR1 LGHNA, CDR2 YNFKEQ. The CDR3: CASSQDRGTEAFF. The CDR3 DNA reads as TGTGCCAGCAGCCAGGATCGAGGCACTGAAGCTTTCTTT.

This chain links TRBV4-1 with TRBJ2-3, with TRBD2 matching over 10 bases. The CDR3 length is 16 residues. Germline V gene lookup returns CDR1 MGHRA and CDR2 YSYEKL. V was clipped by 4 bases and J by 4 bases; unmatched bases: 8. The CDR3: CASSPVAGGPADTQYF. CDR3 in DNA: TGCGCCAGCAGCCCCGTAGCGGGGGGCCCCGCAGATACGCAGTATTTT.

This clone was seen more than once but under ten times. The CDR3 DNA reads TGTGCCAGCAGCTTGAGGGAGGCCGGGGAGCTGTTTTTT. Residues: CASSLREAGELFF. The chain couples TRBV11-2 to TRBJ2-2, with D perhaps TRBD2 (6 bases). Germline CDR1 is SGHAT and CDR2 is FQNNGV. Trimming shortened V by 3 bases and J by 6 bases, and 8 bases separated the two germline ends. CDR3 length equals 13 residues.

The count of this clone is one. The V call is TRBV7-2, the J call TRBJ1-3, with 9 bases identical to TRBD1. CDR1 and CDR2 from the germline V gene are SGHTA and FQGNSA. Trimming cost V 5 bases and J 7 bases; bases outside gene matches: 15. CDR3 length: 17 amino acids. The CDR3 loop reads CASSPLVPGTGSNTIYF. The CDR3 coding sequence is TGTGCCAGCAGCCCCCTGGTCCCCGGGACAGGGTCGAACACCATATATTTT.

CDR3 DNA: TGTGCCAGCAGCTTGGAGGGAAGAGGGTCACCCCTCCACTTT. Its translation: CASSLEGRGSPLHF. The chain recombines TRBV5-4 with TRBJ1-6; D is unresolved. CDR1 and CDR2 from the germline V gene are SGHNT and YYREEE (reference sequence). The CDR3 totals 14 residues. V lost 0 bases to trimming and J lost 10 bases, with 11 bases between them.

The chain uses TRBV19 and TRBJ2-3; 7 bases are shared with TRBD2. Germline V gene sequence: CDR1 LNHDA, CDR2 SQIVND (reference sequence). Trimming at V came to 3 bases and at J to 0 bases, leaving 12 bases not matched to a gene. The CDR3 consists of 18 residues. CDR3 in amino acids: CASSISGWGRASTDTQYF. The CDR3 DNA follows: TGTGCCAGTAGTATCTCGGGGTGGGGGAGGGCTAGCACAGATACGCAGTATTTT.

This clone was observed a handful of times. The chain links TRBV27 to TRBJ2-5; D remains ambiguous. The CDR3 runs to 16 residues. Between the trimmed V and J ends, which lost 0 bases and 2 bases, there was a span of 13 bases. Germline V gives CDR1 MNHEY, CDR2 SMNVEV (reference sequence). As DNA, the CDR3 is TGTGCCAGCAGTTTATCTGAGCCTCGAGATCAAGAGACCCAGTACTTC. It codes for CASSLSEPRDQETQYF.

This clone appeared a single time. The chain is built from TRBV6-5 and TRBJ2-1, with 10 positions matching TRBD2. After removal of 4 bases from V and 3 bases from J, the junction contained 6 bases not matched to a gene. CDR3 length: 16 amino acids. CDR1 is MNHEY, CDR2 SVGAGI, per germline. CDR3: CASSSRLAGGYNEQFF. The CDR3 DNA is TGTGCCAGCAGTTCAAGACTAGCGGGTGGCTACAATGAGCAGTTCTTC.

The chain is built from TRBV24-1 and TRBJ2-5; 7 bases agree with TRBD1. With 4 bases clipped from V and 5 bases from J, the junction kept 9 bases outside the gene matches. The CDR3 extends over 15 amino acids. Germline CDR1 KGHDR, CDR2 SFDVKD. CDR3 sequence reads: CATSEWLGGLETQYF. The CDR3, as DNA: TGTGCCACCAGTGAGTGGTTAGGGGGCTTGGAGACCCAGTACTTC.